One and the same sample provided the 24 T cell receptor beta chains below, sequenced in a study of blood T cell repertoires in COVID-19. Libraries were prepared by immunoSEQ multiplex PCR; TCRdb keeps only in-frame clonotypes and omits some of them. The sample yields hundreds of thousands of clones, about 89% seen once. Sequenced input: PBMCs or T cells enriched from blood (not recorded which). The receptors shown here come from a woman under 40 who had recovered from COVID-19.

The rearrangement joins TRBV6-1 to TRBJ2-1; weak D call: TRBD2 (5 bases). Trimming took off 3 bases at V and 2 bases at J, with 8 bases between the two ends. The CDR3 covers 14 residues. Germline V gene sequence: CDR1 MNHNS, CDR2 SASEGT. This CDR3 is CASSEARAYNEQFF. In DNA, the CDR3 is TGTGCCAGCAGTGAGGCGAGGGCCTACAATGAGCAGTTCTTC.

The chain couples TRBV7-6 to TRBJ2-7; 7 bases match TRBD1. The CDR3 loop spans 16 amino acids. With V trimmed by 5 bases and J by 7 bases, 17 bases remained unmatched. Per germline, CDR1 SGHVS and CDR2 FNYEAQ. The CDR3 DNA reads TGTGCCAGCAGCACCCAGACAGGGAGTGCGTTGGGGGAGCAGTACTTC. Its protein is CASSTQTGSALGEQYF.

The chain combines TRBV5-6 with TRBJ1-1, with TRBD1 matching over 9 bases. The junction had 7 bases not matched to a gene; V was cut back by 3 bases and J by 4 bases. Germline-derived CDR1 and CDR2 are SGHDT and YYEEEE. This CDR3 is 15 amino acids long. CDR3 sequence (DNA): TGTGCCAGCAGCTCGGGGACAGGGAGGGGCACTGAAGCTTTCTTT. This codes for CASSSGTGRGTEAFF.

J is TRBJ2-7 and V is TRBV11-2, with TRBD2 identical over 12 bases. From germline, CDR1 is SGHAT and CDR2 FQNNGV. This CDR3 comprises 15 residues. The ends lost 2 bases at V and 3 bases at J; junction bases unmatched: 2. In DNA form, the CDR3 reads TGTGCCAGCAGCTTACTAGCGGGAGGGGGCTACGAGCAGTACTTC. It encodes CASSLLAGGGYEQYF.

The V call is TRBV11-2, the J call TRBJ2-7; the D gene is possibly TRBD1 (6 bases). The V gene's germline CDR1 is SGHAT and CDR2 FQNNGV. V lost 5 bases to trimming and J lost 0 bases, with 14 bases between them. This CDR3 spans 15 amino acids. The CDR3 protein is CASSPGTPRSYEQYF. For the CDR3, the DNA is TGTGCCAGCAGCCCCGGGACACCCCGCTCCTACGAGCAGTACTTC.

The rearrangement uses TRBV28 and TRBJ2-2, with 13 bases fitting TRBD2. The CDR3 loop spans 14 amino acids. The V and J ends lost 5 bases and 6 bases, in that order; junction bases with no gene match: 0. Per the germline V gene, CDR1 is MDHEN and CDR2 is SYDVKM. The DNA for the CDR3 is TGTGCCAGCAGTGGGACTAGCGGGGCCGGGGAGCTGTTTTTT. Translation: CASSGTSGAGELFF.

The V call is TRBV5-1, the J call TRBJ1-3; D not certain. The V gene lost 0 bases and the J gene lost 4 bases, with 17 bases spanning the gap. CDR1 and CDR2 from the germline V gene are SGHRS and YFSETQ. The CDR3 has 17 residues. DNA for the CDR3: TGCGCCAGCAGCTTGGGGCAGACGGGGTCCGTCGGAAACACCATATATTTT. Translated, it gives CASSLGQTGSVGNTIYF.

This sequence joins TRBV18 and TRBJ1-5, with 9 bases fitting TRBD1. Germline V CDR1 and CDR2: KGHSH, LQKENI. The CDR3 runs to 17 residues. V trimming: 6 bases; J trimming: 2 bases; junction bases outside the gene matches: 11. CDR3 sequence (DNA): TGTGCCAGCTCCCCCGGGACAGGGCCCCAACGCAATCAGCCCCAGCATTTT. It translates to CASSPGTGPQRNQPQHF.

Ten or more counts support this clone. V gene TRBV3-1 (or the pseudogene TRBV3-2) combines with J gene TRBJ1-2; 12 bases agree with TRBD1. The CDR3 is made up of 14 amino acids. V was clipped by 4 bases and J by 6 bases; unmatched bases: 3. CDR1 is LGHDT, CDR2 YNNKEL, per germline (reference sequence). This CDR3 is CASSPRDRGHGYTF. The CDR3, as DNA: TGTGCCAGCAGCCCCCGGGACAGGGGGCATGGCTACACCTTC.

The rearrangement uses TRBV6-1 and TRBJ1-2; TRBD1 agrees at 7 bases. The V gene's germline CDR1 is MNHNS and CDR2 SASEGT. V gave up 2 bases and J gave up 7 bases; unmatched junction bases: 10. CDR3 size: 15 residues. CDR3 protein: CASSELRGTVSGYTF. The DNA for the CDR3 is TGTGCCAGCAGTGAATTGAGGGGGACAGTAAGTGGCTACACCTTC.

This rearrangement joins TRBV3-1 (or the pseudogene TRBV3-2) to TRBJ2-3; 9 bases fit TRBD2. V lost 1 base, J lost 3 bases, and 8 bases stayed unmatched. Germline lookup yields CDR1 LGHDT and CDR2 YNNKEL (reference sequence). The CDR3 runs to 17 residues. The CDR3 sequence is CASSQVFRLAETDTQYF. CDR3 coding DNA: TGTGCCAGCAGCCAAGTCTTCAGACTAGCGGAGACAGATACGCAGTATTTT.

The V call is TRBV3-1 (or the pseudogene TRBV3-2), the J call TRBJ1-4; TRBD1 agrees at 9 bases. Per the germline V gene, CDR1 is LGHDT and CDR2 is YNNKEL (reference sequence). This CDR3 contains 14 residues. Trimming took 6 bases from V and 8 from J; bases not matched to a gene: 7. The CDR3 loop is CASSYRGRVEKLFF. The DNA of the CDR3 is TGTGCCAGCAGTTACAGGGGGCGCGTGGAAAAACTGTTTTTT.

The rearrangement links TRBV19 to TRBJ2-1; no clear D gene. The CDR3 is made up of 15 amino acids. The germline V gene has CDR1 LNHDA and CDR2 SQIVND (reference sequence). Deletions cut 3 bases from V and 5 bases from J, with 14 bases between. Here the CDR3 reads CASSIIGQVHNEQFF. The CDR3 nucleotides read TGTGCCAGTAGTATCATCGGTCAAGTACACAATGAGCAGTTCTTC.

The V and J genes are TRBV28 and TRBJ2-7; the match to TRBD2 covers 10 bases. The CDR3 length is 15 residues. From germline, CDR1 is MDHEN and CDR2 SYDVKM. The V gene end was trimmed by 7 bases and the J gene end by 6 bases; junction bases not matched to a gene: 12. The CDR3: CASTRGLAGVGEQYF. In DNA form, the CDR3 reads TGTGCCAGCACCAGGGGGCTAGCGGGAGTTGGCGAGCAGTACTTC. The full variable domain, rest sourced from reference TRBV28 and TRBJ2-7, is DVKVTQSSRYLVKRTGEKVFLECVQDMDHENMFWYRQDPGLGLRLIYFSYDVKMKEKGDIPEGYSVSREKKERFSLILESASTNQTSMYLCASTRGLAGVGEQYFGPGTRLTVT.

The gene calls are TRBV7-3 and TRBJ1-1; weak D call: TRBD1 (6 bases). Trimming cost V 5 bases and J 5 bases, with 27 bases left between them. The CDR3 spans 18 residues. Germline-derived CDR1 and CDR2 are SGHTA and FQGTGA. This CDR3 is CASSTRDDRSGRWTEAFF. In DNA, the CDR3 is TGTGCCAGCAGCACTCGCGACGACAGGTCAGGAAGATGGACTGAAGCTTTCTTT.

The CDR3 DNA follows: TGTGCCAGCAGCTCTCCGGGGGAGTACGAGCAGTACTTC. This sequence encodes CASSSPGEYEQYF. V is TRBV5-4 and J is TRBJ2-7; maybe TRBD2 (6 bases). The germline V and J ends were trimmed by 3 bases and 4 bases, with 11 bases remaining between them. This CDR3 contains 13 residues. CDR1 and CDR2 (germline): SGHNT, YYREEE (reference sequence).

The chain couples TRBV5-1 to TRBJ1-3; 10 bases agree with TRBD1. CDR3 size: 15 residues. Germline trimming cut 1 base from V and 8 bases from J; bases unmatched to any gene: 6. Germline V CDR1 and CDR2: SGHRS, YFSETQ. In DNA form, the CDR3 reads TGCGCCAGCAGCTTGAGCGGACAGGGGGTTGACACCATATATTTT. Its translation is CASSLSGQGVDTIYF.

The chain recombines TRBV9 with TRBJ2-3, with 9 bases lining up with TRBD1. Germline values: CDR1 SGDLS, CDR2 YYNGEE. The CDR3 has 19 residues. Trimming cost V 1 base and J 2 bases; bases outside gene matches: 14. Here the CDR3 DNA reads TGTGCCAGCAGCGTAAGCGTGGGGGGTACAGGGGGCATCACAGATACGCAGTATTTT. It encodes CASSVSVGGTGGITDTQYF.

The chain links TRBV2 to TRBJ1-2; D is ambiguous. Germline assignment: CDR1 SNHLY and CDR2 FYNNEI. The V and J ends lost 0 bases and 2 bases respectively, with 7 bases between them. The CDR3 loop spans 14 amino acids. The CDR3 spells CASSEAQRNYGYTF. The CDR3 DNA sequence: TGTGCCAGCAGTGAAGCCCAGAGGAACTATGGCTACACCTTC.

This clone turned up a few times. This chain joins TRBV28 and TRBJ1-2; D remains ambiguous. In germline, CDR1 is MDHEN, CDR2 SYDVKM. V was clipped by 4 bases and J by 4 bases, with 4 bases between them. The CDR3 is 11 residues long. CDR3 nucleotides: TGTGCCAGCAGTTCCATCTATGGCTACACCTTC. Translated, it gives CASSSIYGYTF.

The rearrangement uses TRBV29-1 and TRBJ1-2; 9 nucleotides agree with TRBD1. This CDR3 contains 14 residues. Per germline, CDR1 SQVTM and CDR2 ANQGSEA. The trim removed 3 bases at V and 8 bases at J, leaving 10 bases unmatched. CDR3: CSVDRYGTGSGYTF. The CDR3, as DNA: TGCAGCGTTGATCGATACGGGACAGGGAGCGGCTACACCTTC. The full variable domain, in which reference TRBV29-1 and TRBJ1-2 provide the parts outside the CDR3, is SAVISQKPSRDICQRGTSLTIQCQVDSQVTMMFWYRQQPGQSLTLIATANQGSEATYESGFVIDKFPISRPNLTFSTLTVSNMSPEDSSIYLCSVDRYGTGSGYTFGSGTRLTVV.

The chain is built from TRBV24-1 and TRBJ1-4; no clear D. CDR1 and CDR2 (germline): KGHDR, SFDVKD. This CDR3 comprises 17 residues. V gave up 2 bases and J gave up 0 bases, with 12 bases separating them. CDR3 protein: CATSDSRSGTTNEKLFF. DNA of the CDR3: TGTGCCACCAGTGATTCCCGGTCGGGTACAACTAATGAAAAACTGTTTTTT.

This chain's CDR3 is CASSQVTHYGYTF. In DNA form, the CDR3 reads TGTGCCAGCAGCCAAGTGACACACTATGGCTACACCTTC. The V gene is TRBV14, the J gene TRBJ1-2; D ambiguous. The germline gives CDR1 SGHDN, CDR2 FVKESK. The V end lost 1 base, the J end lost 3 bases, and 6 bases lay between the germline ends. The CDR3 is made up of 13 amino acids.

The genes are TRBV27 and TRBJ1-1; D gene ambiguous. Germline CDR1 reads MNHEY; CDR2 reads SMNVEV (reference sequence). V was shortened by 3 bases and J by 0 bases, with 8 bases between the two germline ends. The CDR3 runs to 14 residues. CDR3 residues: CASSFESMNTEAFF. The CDR3 nucleotides read TGTGCCAGCAGTTTCGAGTCCATGAACACTGAAGCTTTCTTT.